This T cell receptor beta chain was observed in a study of pediatric ulcerative colitis. Germline CDR1 is LNHDA and CDR2 is SQIVND (reference sequence). The germline V and J ends were trimmed by 2 bases and 4 bases, with 26 bases remaining between them. The CDR3 runs to 19 residues. During colonoscopy, one to two rectal pinch biopsies were collected. This table comes from immunoSEQ multiplex PCR, and its TCRdb copy is limited to in-frame clones, with some not included. The sample holds some 15,000 clones; over 70% are singletons and the top ten take about 7.6%. Concerning this clone: The antigen remains undetermined.

The study's findings and limits: Two rectal CDR3 clonotypes occurred in all ulcerative colitis patients.

Sample: gut tissue. The chain has TRBV19 and TRBJ1-2; D might be TRBD1 (5 bases). This receptor was obtained from a boy younger than 18 who was a control in a study of pediatric ulcerative colitis. The CDR3 coding sequence is TGTGCCAGTAGTATATTCGGGTGGGGGAATATCACGAGCGGCTATGGCTACACCTTC. Residues: CASSIFGWGNITSGYGYTF.